Shown below are 15 T cell receptor beta chains from a single sample sequenced in a study of T cell clonotyping in hematopoietic cell transplantation. Assay: immunoSEQ multiplex PCR; the TCRdb copy retains only in-frame clones and omits some. Among under 11,000 clones listed, 92% were seen once. Time point denoted: recipient sample about 28 days before transplant, after cytoreduction. The input for sequencing was peripheral blood mononuclear cells, taken before stem cell transplant. These receptors all come from a woman in her forties with acute myeloid leukemia. Some clones in this sample may be carry-over from other donors' samples.

A few counts support this clone. The chain employs TRBV19 and TRBJ2-1; D possibly uses TRBD1 or TRBD2 (6 bases each). This CDR3 has 14 amino acids. Trimming pared 10 bases from V and 6 bases from J, leaving 19 bases between. CDR1 LNHDA and CDR2 SQIVND come from the germline V gene (reference sequence). This CDR3 reads CATSGDIMANEQFF. The CDR3 bases are TGTGCCACTTCGGGGGACATCATGGCCAATGAGCAGTTCTTC.

The genes are TRBV11-2 and TRBJ2-2; D remains ambiguous. CDR3 length: 13 amino acids. V was pared by 4 bases and J by 5 bases, with 8 bases between. The germline V gene has CDR1 SGHAT and CDR2 FQNNGV. The DNA of the CDR3 is TGTGCCAGCAGCTCAATGGGGACCGGGGAGCTGTTTTTT. Protein: CASSSMGTGELFF.

The chain has TRBV10-2 and TRBJ1-5, with TRBD1 as a possible D gene (6 bases). The V and J ends lost 2 bases and 1 base respectively, with 9 bases between them. The CDR3 has 15 amino acids. Germline V gene sequence: CDR1 WSHSY, CDR2 SAAADI. The CDR3 spells CASSEAGQSNQPQHF. Here the CDR3 DNA reads TGCGCCAGCAGTGAGGCCGGACAGAGCAATCAGCCCCAGCATTTT.

The chain employs TRBV7-6 and TRBJ1-1; D is ambiguous. Trimming left V 3 bases short and J 6 bases short, with 5 bases between. The CDR3 is 11 residues long. Germline CDR1 reads SGHVS; CDR2 reads FNYEAQ. DNA of the CDR3: TGTGCCAGCAGCTTCGGCGCTGAAGCTTTCTTT. This gives the protein CASSFGAEAFF.

The chain uses TRBV6-6 and TRBJ2-3; no definite D call. The CDR3 totals 15 residues. Germline assignment: CDR1 MNHNY and CDR2 SVGAGI (reference sequence). V was clipped by 0 bases and J by 2 bases, with 9 bases between them. The chain's CDR3 is CASSYSITITDTQYF. The DNA for the CDR3 is TGTGCCAGCAGTTACTCGATTACAATCACAGATACGCAGTATTTT.

The J gene is TRBJ1-2, the V gene TRBV30; D is ambiguous. Trimming left V 0 bases short and J 4 bases short, with 12 bases between. Germline V gene lookup returns CDR1 GTSNPN and CDR2 SVGIG (reference sequence). CDR3 size: 14 residues. CDR3 bases: TGTGCCTGGAGTGTAAGTCCTCCCTCCTATGGCTACACCTTC. This sequence encodes CAWSVSPPSYGYTF.

The V call is TRBV2, the J call TRBJ1-2; the D is unclear. CDR1 and CDR2 from the germline V gene are SNHLY and FYNNEI. This CDR3 has 14 residues. Trimming shortened V by 1 base and J by 7 bases, and 13 bases separated the two germline ends. The chain's CDR3 is CASSEGTALGGYTF. The CDR3 DNA follows: TGTGCCAGCAGTGAAGGGACGGCCTTGGGTGGCTACACCTTC.

The chain combines TRBV11-2 with TRBJ2-2; a possible D gene is TRBD1 (5 bases). The CDR3 spans 15 residues. Between the trimmed V and J ends, which lost 3 bases and 1 base, there was a span of 9 bases. CDR1 is SGHAT and CDR2 is FQNNGV in the germline V gene. The CDR3 DNA reads as TGTGCCAGCAGCTTGGTAACAGGGAACACCGGGGAGCTGTTTTTT. Its protein product is CASSLVTGNTGELFF.

The chain couples TRBV29-1 to TRBJ1-1; no firm D call. The CDR3 consists of 13 residues. The V gene lost 1 base and the J gene lost 0 bases, with 6 bases spanning the gap. The germline V gene has CDR1 SQVTM and CDR2 ANQGSEA. The CDR3 sequence: CSVEGQLNTEAFF. CDR3 sequence (DNA): TGCAGCGTTGAAGGACAATTGAACACTGAAGCTTTCTTT.

V is TRBV2 and J is TRBJ2-5, with a weak D call TRBD2 (6 bases). The CDR3 runs to 14 residues. V was shortened by 6 bases and J by 5 bases, with 16 bases between the two germline ends. From germline, CDR1 is SNHLY and CDR2 FYNNEI. This chain's CDR3 is CASREGLHAETQYF. CDR3 nucleotides: TGTGCCAGCAGGGAGGGCCTCCACGCTGAGACCCAGTACTTC.

The chain recombines TRBV30 with TRBJ1-4, with D tentatively TRBD1 (6 bases). V shed 0 bases and J shed 8 bases, with 10 bases lying between them. Germline lookup yields CDR1 GTSNPN and CDR2 SVGIG (reference sequence). The CDR3 sequence is 13 residues long. The CDR3 coding sequence is TGTGCCTGGAGTGTGATACAGGGAGAAAAACTGTTTTTT. This translates into CAWSVIQGEKLFF.

This clone was recorded once. This chain uses TRBV19 with TRBJ1-2, with D possibly being TRBD1 (6 bases). CDR3 length equals 14 residues. CDR1 LNHDA and CDR2 SQIVND come from the germline V gene (reference sequence). The V end was cut by 2 bases, the J end by 4 bases, with 11 bases between. The CDR3 region has the DNA TGTGCCAGTAGTATACCGGGGGCCCCCTATGGCTACACCTTC. It yields the protein CASSIPGAPYGYTF.

This chain links TRBV5-1 with TRBJ2-1, with 12 bases matching TRBD1. The J segment lost 6 bases and the V segment lost 1 base, leaving 11 bases of the junction unmatched. Germline V gene sequence: CDR1 SGHRS, CDR2 YFSETQ. The CDR3 has 18 amino acids. This CDR3 is CASSLRPPGQGAINEQFF. DNA for the CDR3: TGCGCCAGCAGCTTGAGGCCCCCGGGACAGGGGGCGATCAATGAGCAGTTCTTC.

This rearrangement joins TRBV5-1 to TRBJ2-1; 8 nucleotides line up with TRBD1. V shed 7 bases, J shed 1 base, and the junction held 7 bases outside the gene matches. This CDR3 contains 15 residues. In germline, CDR1 is SGHRS, CDR2 YFSETQ. The CDR3 region is CASREGQESYNEQFF. For the CDR3, the DNA is TGCGCCAGCCGCGAGGGACAGGAGTCCTACAATGAGCAGTTCTTC.

The rearrangement links TRBV19 to TRBJ2-1; 12 bases align to TRBD2. From germline, CDR1 is LNHDA and CDR2 SQIVND (reference sequence). CDR3 length: 16 amino acids. Trimming removed 5 bases from V and 4 bases from J; junction bases left unmatched: 6. The CDR3 here is CASSPRGTSGYNEQFF. The CDR3 DNA reads TGTGCCAGTAGTCCCCGTGGGACTAGCGGGTACAATGAGCAGTTCTTC.